This passage covers 28 T cell receptor beta chains from one sample sequenced in a study of OX40 agonist ivuxolimab in advanced cancers. Profiled with immunoSEQ multiplex PCR; TCRdb holds only in-frame clones, not every one. The sample consists of about 69,000 clones, about four fifths of them appearing once. Here the sequenced sample was CD4+ or CD8+ T cells sorted from blood, taken in a trial of the OX40 agonist ivuxolimab. These receptors came from an adult with an advanced solid tumor such as melanoma, head and neck, liver or kidney cancer.

The chain has TRBV9 and TRBJ1-5; maybe TRBD1 (6 bases). Germline-derived CDR1 and CDR2 are SGDLS and YYNGEE. The CDR3 is made up of 15 amino acids. V was clipped by 0 bases and J by 7 bases, with 14 bases between them. CDR3 coding DNA: TGTGCCAGCAGCGTAGGACCCCAGGGGAACCAGCCCCAGCATTTT. Translation: CASSVGPQGNQPQHF.

The chain employs TRBV28 and TRBJ1-1; no definite D call. Trimming cost V 7 bases and J 5 bases, with 17 bases left between them. Germline CDR1 MDHEN, CDR2 SYDVKM. This CDR3 contains 14 residues. CDR3 in amino acids: CASTLRSRGTEAFF. CDR3 DNA sequence: TGTGCCAGCACCCTACGTTCTCGCGGAACTGAAGCTTTCTTT.

The chain combines TRBV2 with TRBJ2-1; TRBD2 aligns across 7 bases. This CDR3 is built from 14 residues. CDR1 is SNHLY, CDR2 FYNNEI, per germline. Trimming at V came to 7 bases and at J to 0 bases, leaving 3 bases not matched to a gene. As DNA, the CDR3 is TGTGCCAGCACCCGCGGGAGCTCCTACAATGAGCAGTTCTTC. Amino acids: CASTRGSSYNEQFF.

This clone was detected only once. This rearrangement joins TRBV30 to TRBJ2-7; D gene ambiguous. CDR3 length: 14 amino acids. The germline gives CDR1 GTSNPN, CDR2 SVGIG (reference sequence). V lost 2 bases to trimming and J lost 2 bases, with 13 bases between them. CDR3 amino acids: CAWSKLAVTYEQYF. For the CDR3, the DNA is TGTGCCTGGAGTAAATTAGCAGTTACCTACGAGCAGTACTTC.

V usage is TRBV6-6 and J usage is TRBJ2-3, with D hard to call. The CDR3 contains 16 residues. Between the trimmed V and J ends, which lost 6 bases and 4 bases, there was a span of 20 bases. Germline V CDR1 and CDR2: MNHNY, SVGAGI (reference sequence). The CDR3 region is CASSPTNMLVSDTQYF. CDR3 sequence (DNA): TGTGCCAGCAGCCCAACGAACATGCTAGTATCAGATACGCAGTATTTT.

The rearrangement links TRBV30 to TRBJ2-3; tentatively, D is TRBD1 (6 bases). CDR1 and CDR2 (germline): GTSNPN, SVGIG (reference sequence). The CDR3 runs to 16 residues. Trimming stripped 5 bases from V and 3 bases from J, with 21 bases between. The chain's CDR3 is CAWQTGFRGQTDTQYF. The CDR3 DNA sequence: TGTGCCTGGCAGACGGGATTCAGGGGTCAGACAGATACGCAGTATTTT.

For this clone: One junction end disagrees with the germline gene, perhaps due to a read error. V usage is TRBV7-7 and J usage is TRBJ2-2; D is possibly TRBD1 or TRBD2 (5 bases each). CDR3 length: 15 residues. From germline, CDR1 is SSHAT and CDR2 FNYEAQ (reference sequence). DNA for the CDR3: TGTGCTAGCAGCATGGGACGGACGAACACCGGGGAGCTGTTTTTT. Translation: CASSMGRTNTGELFF.

DNA of the CDR3: TGCGCCAGCAGCCTCCGGGACTACGCATACAATGAGCAGTTCTTC. It encodes CASSLRDYAYNEQFF. The V gene is TRBV5-1, the J gene TRBJ2-1, with TRBD2 matching over 7 bases. Germline lookup yields CDR1 SGHRS and CDR2 YFSETQ. The CDR3 has 15 residues. V shed 4 bases and J 4 bases; nucleotides not matched to a gene: 8.

The J gene is TRBJ2-5, the V gene TRBV18, with TRBD2 identical over 11 bases. With 5 bases clipped from V and 1 base from J, the junction kept 9 bases outside the gene matches. Germline CDR1 reads KGHSH; CDR2 reads LQKENI. The CDR3 extends over 17 amino acids. Here the CDR3 reads CASSSQGLAAIQETQYF. The CDR3 coding sequence is TGTGCCAGCTCATCACAGGGACTAGCGGCTATCCAAGAGACCCAGTACTTC. The full variable domain, completed using reference TRBV18 and TRBJ2-5, is NAGVMQNPRHLVRRRGQEARLRCSPMKGHSHVYWYRQLPEEGLKFMVYLQKENIIDESGMPKERFSAEFPKEGPSILRIQQVVRGDSAAYFCASSSQGLAAIQETQYFGPGTRLLVL.

The gene calls are TRBV6-6 and TRBJ2-5; D gene unclear. Germline-derived CDR1 and CDR2 are MNHNY and SVGAGI (reference sequence). The CDR3 has 14 amino acids. The V and J ends lost 6 bases and 5 bases respectively, with 16 bases between them. The CDR3 loop reads CASRDDKLPETQYF. The CDR3 nucleotides are TGTGCCAGCAGGGACGACAAACTGCCGGAGACCCAGTACTTC.

The V call is TRBV6-1, the J call TRBJ1-2; a weak D match, TRBD1 (6 bases). The CDR3 spans 12 residues. Germline CDR1 and CDR2: MNHNS and SASEGT. The germline V and J ends were trimmed by 7 bases and 4 bases, with 10 bases remaining between them. CDR3 residues: CASTDSRYGYTF. The CDR3 DNA reads TGTGCCAGCACGGACAGCCGCTATGGCTACACCTTC.

The V and J genes are TRBV7-2 and TRBJ1-2, with D perhaps matching TRBD1 (5 bases). The CDR3 has 14 residues. Trimming removed 1 base at V and 3 bases at J, with 9 bases between. CDR1 and CDR2 (germline): SGHTA, FQGNSA. CDR3 sequence: CASSLGRADYGYTF. In DNA form, the CDR3 reads TGTGCCAGCAGCTTAGGCAGGGCGGACTATGGCTACACCTTC.

This clone was seen only once. The genes are TRBV7-8 and TRBJ2-3; 13 bases align to TRBD2. Per germline, CDR1 SGHVS and CDR2 FQNEAQ. There are 16 residues in the CDR3. The V gene end was trimmed by 7 bases and the J gene end by 6 bases; junction bases not matched to a gene: 10. The CDR3 bases are TGTGCCAGCACCTTCAGGACTAGCGGGAGTAGGGATACGCAGTATTTT. Translated, it gives CASTFRTSGSRDTQYF. Looking up the rest from reference TRBV7-8 and TRBJ2-3 gives the full variable domain: GAGVSQSPRYKVAKRGQDVALRCDPISGHVSLFWYQQALGQGPEFLTYFQNEAQLDKSGLPSDRFFAERPEGSVSTLKIQRTQQEDSAVYLCASTFRTSGSRDTQYFGPGTRLTVL.

This rearrangement joins TRBV5-8 to TRBJ2-1; the match to TRBD2 covers 10 bases. The CDR3 has 17 amino acids. With 5 bases clipped from V and 0 bases from J, the junction kept 8 bases outside the gene matches. Germline CDR1 SGHTS, CDR2 YDEGEE. This chain's CDR3 is CASRRAGGGSSYNEQFF. CDR3 nucleotides: TGTGCCAGCAGGAGAGCGGGAGGGGGGAGCTCCTACAATGAGCAGTTCTTC. Combining the CDR3 with reference TRBV5-8 and TRBJ2-1 gives the whole variable domain EAGVTQSPTHLIKTRGQQATLRCSPISGHTSVYWYQQALGLGLQFLLWYDEGEERNRGNFPPRFSGRQFPNYSSELNVNALELEDSALYLCASRRAGGGSSYNEQFFGPGTRLTVL.

The table lists this clone with a count of one. V usage is TRBV29-1 and J usage is TRBJ1-2; D not certain. The CDR3 has 12 amino acids. The V and J ends lost 1 base and 2 bases respectively, with 5 bases between them. CDR1 and CDR2 from the germline V gene are SQVTM and ANQGSEA. The CDR3 reads CSVEGYNYGYTF. CDR3 coding DNA: TGCAGCGTTGAAGGCTACAACTATGGCTACACCTTC.

The V call is TRBV5-6, the J call TRBJ2-6, with D unclear. Deletions cut 1 base from V and 5 bases from J, with 7 bases between. Germline CDR1 is SGHDT and CDR2 is YYEEEE. This CDR3 has 14 residues. The CDR3 loop is CASSLNTRANVLTF. In DNA, the CDR3 is TGTGCCAGCAGCTTGAACACCCGGGCCAACGTCCTGACTTTC.

This chain uses TRBV18 with TRBJ1-3; D remains unclear. The V gene's germline CDR1 is KGHSH and CDR2 LQKENI. CDR3 length: 13 amino acids. With 6 bases removed from V and 3 bases from J, the gap between germline ends came to 9 bases. This chain's CDR3 is CASSTGDGNTIYF. In DNA, the CDR3 is TGTGCCAGCTCCACGGGCGATGGAAACACCATATATTTT.

This clone was detected only once. The V and J genes are TRBV19 and TRBJ1-5; 7 bases map to TRBD1. Trimming removed 5 bases from V and 6 bases from J; junction bases left unmatched: 13. The CDR3 spans 16 residues. Germline V gene data show CDR1 as LNHDA and CDR2 as SQIVND (reference sequence). CDR3: CASSSPRGLLSQPQHF. The CDR3 coding sequence is TGTGCCAGTAGTTCCCCCAGGGGGTTGTTGTCTCAGCCCCAGCATTTT. Using reference TRBV19 and TRBJ1-5 for the parts outside the CDR3, the full variable domain is DGGITQSPKYLFRKEGQNVTLSCEQNLNHDAMYWYRQDPGQGLRLIYYSQIVNDFQKGDIAEGYSVSREKKESFPLTVTSAQKNPTAFYLCASSSPRGLLSQPQHFGDGTRLSIL.

The chain links TRBV9 to TRBJ2-7; TRBD2 matches 8 bases. The CDR3 has 14 residues. Germline CDR1 is SGDLS and CDR2 is YYNGEE. The trim removed 0 bases at V and 2 bases at J, leaving 1 base unmatched. The CDR3: CASSVAGGTYEQYF. The CDR3 DNA reads TGTGCCAGCAGCGTAGCGGGGGGGACCTACGAGCAGTACTTC.

The chain recombines TRBV10-1 with TRBJ2-3; 9 nucleotides match TRBD2. Germline V CDR1 and CDR2: WNHNN, SYGVQD (reference sequence). CDR3 length: 17 amino acids. Losses at the gene ends were 0 bases for V and 5 bases for J; bases not matched to a gene: 9. CDR3 nucleotides: TGCGCCAGCAGTGAGTCGAGACCGCGGGAGGGCCGAGATACGCAGTATTTT. Amino acid sequence: CASSESRPREGRDTQYF.

The chain is built from TRBV10-1 and TRBJ2-1; perhaps TRBD1 as D (5 bases). The CDR3 length is 14 residues. Germline V gene sequence: CDR1 WNHNN, CDR2 SYGVQD (reference sequence). V was pared by 6 bases and J by 6 bases, with 15 bases between. For the CDR3, the DNA is TGCGCCAGCAGCCTTTCCCAGGGAACCAATGAGCAGTTCTTC. As protein: CASSLSQGTNEQFF.

This chain joins TRBV5-4 and TRBJ1-5; D unclear. The germline gives CDR1 SGHNT, CDR2 YYREEE (reference sequence). The CDR3 runs to 12 residues. Deletions cut 2 bases from V and 2 bases from J, with 2 bases between. This CDR3 is CASSFGNQPQHF. Written as DNA, the CDR3 is TGTGCCAGCAGCTTCGGCAATCAGCCCCAGCATTTT.

V gene TRBV5-1 combines with J gene TRBJ2-2; D not resolved. Germline lookup yields CDR1 SGHRS and CDR2 YFSETQ. This CDR3 comprises 16 residues. Trimming cost V 0 bases and J 0 bases, with 9 bases left between them. The CDR3, as DNA: TGCGCCAGCAGCTTGGGACCCAGAACGAACACCGGGGAGCTGTTTTTT. Translated: CASSLGPRTNTGELFF.

Of note for this clone: Relative to the germline gene, one junction end is altered; a read error may explain this. The J gene is TRBJ1-1, the V gene TRBV6-1; a weak D match, TRBD1 (5 bases). Germline CDR1 and CDR2: MNHNS and SASEGT. The CDR3 is 15 residues long. CDR3 DNA sequence: TGTGCCATCAGTGGCGGTGGGGGTATGGACACTGAAGCTTTCTTT. Translation gives CAISGGGGMDTEAFF.

The chain has TRBV28 and TRBJ2-4, with 9 bases aligning to TRBD1. Germline-derived CDR1 and CDR2 are MDHEN and SYDVKM. V shed 5 bases and J 7 bases; nucleotides not matched to a gene: 9. The CDR3 loop spans 15 amino acids. The chain's CDR3 is CASSTQGQGDNIQYF. The CDR3, as DNA: TGTGCCAGCAGTACGCAGGGACAGGGAGATAACATTCAGTACTTC.

The gene calls are TRBV30 and TRBJ2-4, with TRBD1 identical over 11 bases. This CDR3 is 15 amino acids long. The V gene end was trimmed by 3 bases and the J gene end by 2 bases; junction bases not matched to a gene: 3. Per the germline V gene, CDR1 is GTSNPN and CDR2 is SVGIG (reference sequence). The CDR3 DNA reads as TGTGCCTGGAGACGGGACAGGGGGACCAAAAACATTCAGTACTTC. This codes for CAWRRDRGTKNIQYF.

The chain employs TRBV4-1 and TRBJ1-2; 12 positions match TRBD1. The CDR3 extends over 18 amino acids. V was clipped by 1 base and J by 8 bases; unmatched bases: 14. CDR1 and CDR2 (germline): MGHRA, YSYEKL. In nucleotides, the CDR3 is TGCGCCAGCAGCCAAGGATTTCCGGGACAGGGGGCGACTCGGGGCTACACCTTC. As protein: CASSQGFPGQGATRGYTF.

This chain connects TRBV4-1 to TRBJ1-6; D remains unclear. The CDR3 totals 15 residues. The V gene's germline CDR1 is MGHRA and CDR2 YSYEKL. Trimming cost V 0 bases and J 10 bases, with 13 bases left between them. In DNA form, the CDR3 reads TGCGCCAGCAGCCAAGAATCACTGAGTAACTCACCCCTCCACTTT. Residues: CASSQESLSNSPLHF.